Listed below are T cell receptor beta chains from one sample, sequenced in a study of T cell repertoires in aging, cancer and after chemotherapy. MiXCR was run by TCRdb on the multiplex PCR reads, yielding one entry per CDR3 protein. The sample shows more than 7,000 distinct CDR3 sequences, 30% to 35% of them seen only once. Sequenced material: blood. The receptors originated from a human donor in good health. Each CDR3 is given with its conserved first and last residue. Fields, in order: D gene, J gene, V gene, CDR3 protein. The D gene is left open where the match is weak.

TRBD1 TRBJ1-2 TRBV27 CASSRGQAGYGYTF
NA TRBJ2-7 TRBV5-1 CASSTAPGRSYEQYF
TRBD1 TRBJ2-6 TRBV12-3/TRBV12-4 CASSLGQGAAGANVLTF
NA TRBJ2-7 TRBV6-2/TRBV6-3 CASSYPGRTYEKYF
NA TRBJ1-2 TRBV7-2 CASSLERGGGYTF
NA TRBJ1-3 TRBV20-1 CSARDTLGRASGNTIYF
NA TRBJ1-6 TRBV6-6 CASSYSIGSNSPLHF
NA TRBJ2-1 TRBV20-1 CSARDALFEQFF
TRBD2 TRBJ2-7 TRBV4-1 CASSQAGTRGYEQYF
NA TRBJ1-2 TRBV19 CASSIQLGGLGGYTF
TRBD1 TRBJ2-7 TRBV5-6 CASAGPGTGPDSSYEQYF
TRBD1 TRBJ1-2 TRBV12-3/TRBV12-4 CASSRGGTGSYGYTF
NA TRBJ1-1 TRBV10-3 CAISESGHMNTEAFF
TRBD1 TRBJ1-5 TRBV7-9 CASSLTGGNQPQHF
TRBD1 TRBJ1-5 TRBV5-6 CASSLRTGYSNQPQHF
NA TRBJ1-2 TRBV30 CAWTWALGGYTF
NA TRBJ2-7 TRBV27 CVSSLKRTSYEQYF
NA TRBJ1-2 TRBV5-6 CASSQQSGGRWGGYTF
TRBD2 TRBJ2-7 TRBV20-1 CSARDPGLAGVGYEQYF
TRBD1 TRBJ2-1 TRBV6-1 CAGRDSAYNEQFF
TRBD1 TRBJ2-7 TRBV6-1 CASRDRVLEQYF
TRBD1 TRBJ1-5 TRBV19 CASSTTGAGNQPQHF
NA TRBJ1-3 TRBV4-3 CASSPGNTIYF
TRBD1 TRBJ2-7 TRBV28 CASRPGQGMGEQYF
NA TRBJ1-5 TRBV12-3/TRBV12-4 CASSLSRQLNQPQHF
NA TRBJ1-2 TRBV28 CASSGDTRYGYTF
NA TRBJ1-2 TRBV5-4 CASSPGRQNLYGYTF
NA TRBJ2-5 TRBV30 CAWSVHGRSFLQETQYF
NA TRBJ2-1 TRBV24-1 CASQVKSYNEQFF
NA TRBJ1-1 TRBV15 CATIREARAMNTEAFF
NA TRBJ2-7 TRBV29-1 CSAGGGEVYEQYF
TRBD2 TRBJ2-1 TRBV19 CASSIVGLAGYNEQFF
NA TRBJ2-2 TRBV20-1 CSAPTSGTGELFF
NA TRBJ2-3 TRBV11-1 CASSSLGDTDTQYF
NA TRBJ2-1 TRBV7-5 CISVSEAPTGIERSEQFF
NA TRBJ2-7 TRBV6-2/TRBV6-3 CASSYRGRYEQYF